These T cell receptor beta chains were read from a single sample in a study of cytomegalovirus exposure and HLA in healthy donors. Repertoires were generated with immunoSEQ multiplex PCR, while TCRdb's copy carries only in-frame clones and drops some. Recorded here are fewer than 250,000 clones; the top ten clones represent 0.75% to 1%. Sequencing was carried out using PBMCs. The receptor set was obtained from a woman aged 30 to 39 in good health and CMV-seropositive. The conserved cysteine and the conserved F or W are not part of the CDR3 here. A D gene is named only where the DNA matches it firmly.

d_gene	v_gene	j_gene	CDR3aa
TRBD1	TRBV5-4	TRBJ2-6	ASSSGTGGSGANVLT
TRBD1	TRBV10-3	TRBJ1-2	AISEAGAGGFGYT
-	TRBV19	TRBJ2-6	ASSPGQGIFGANVLT
-	TRBV11-2	TRBJ1-6	ASSSRGGGDNSPLH
-	TRBV7-9	TRBJ2-1	ASSPGLGYSYNEQF
TRBD1	TRBV23-1	TRBJ2-7	ASTGTGGYEQY
-	TRBV6-1	TRBJ1-4	AEGEGDDYEKLF
TRBD2	TRBV4-3	TRBJ2-7	ASSQDWREGGYEQY
-	TRBV7-8	TRBJ2-3	ASSPVGTDTQY
-	TRBV27	TRBJ2-2	ASTSLLGQNTGELF
TRBD1	TRBV28	TRBJ1-5	ASSPRTGRQPQH
TRBD2	TRBV2	TRBJ2-7	ASSPERGEQY
TRBD2	TRBV4-1	TRBJ2-5	ASSPGRTSGGAWETQY
-	TRBV6-1	TRBJ2-7	ASSERDSYEQY
-	TRBV18	TRBJ2-2	ASSRGGTTGELF
-	TRBV6-5	TRBJ1-2	ASSGVGASYT
TRBD1	TRBV6-5	TRBJ1-2	ASSSGTEDYGYT
-	TRBV18	TRBJ2-1	ASSPQRSSYNEQF
TRBD2	TRBV7-8	TRBJ2-1	ASSLGSLLAGSYNEQF
-	TRBV21-1	TRBJ1-5	ASSKTGSQPQH
-	TRBV6-5	TRBJ2-3	ASNEGGRGMQY
-	TRBV5-5	TRBJ1-1	ASSLAGMGAF
TRBD2	TRBV19	TRBJ2-3	ASSIGLAGGTDTQY
TRBD2	TRBV6-5	TRBJ2-2	ASSYSAGVSGELF
TRBD1	TRBV19	TRBJ1-4	ASSVMGQIEKLF
-	TRBV5-5	TRBJ1-1	ASTLLGARTEAF
-	TRBV29-1	TRBJ1-4	SVTEANEKLF
TRBD2	TRBV9	TRBJ2-7	ASSAGGQKGEQY
TRBD2	TRBV7-2	TRBJ2-3	ASTHGGGNTQY
-	TRBV19	TRBJ1-5	ASSSGQYSNQPQH
-	TRBV25-1	TRBJ2-5	ASSASGRTQY
-	TRBV28	TRBJ1-2	ASSAPLDYGYT
-	TRBV30	TRBJ2-1	AWSNGLQISYNEQF
-	TRBV27	TRBJ2-7	ASSFRDSNEQY
-	TRBV12-2	TRBJ1-4	ASRLARGAYPYEKLF
-	TRBV5-1	TRBJ1-1	ASSLFQMNTEAF
TRBD1	TRBV15	TRBJ1-6	ATSRTGTEYNSPLH
TRBD2	TRBV4-1	TRBJ2-7	ASSHRTSGNSYEQY
-	TRBV11-2	TRBJ2-3	ASSTRTQPRTDTQY
TRBD1	TRBV7-9	TRBJ1-4	ASSLAGQLDEKLF
TRBD1	TRBV5-1	TRBJ2-3	ASSFNRGFTDTQY
TRBD1	TRBV11-2	-	ASSLRSSQGPPSYEQY